This T cell receptor (beta chain) was identified during a study of identical twins. This clonotype was observed a handful of times. What it recognizes is unknown. Germline assignment: CDR1 MDHEN and CDR2 SYDVKM. The ends lost 6 bases at V and 9 bases at J; junction bases unmatched: 13. There are 14 residues in the CDR3. Study observations and caveats: Recombination models fit unrelated individuals' TCR alpha sharing but underestimated twins'.

Using its own MiXCR run on the 5' RACE reads, TCRdb lists one record per CDR3 protein. The sample includes approximately 350,000 distinct CDR3 sequences, approximately 13% of them seen just once. These data were likewise used in another study, on yellow fever vaccine responses in identical twins.

This TCR was sampled from a woman aged 18 to 35 in good health. The sequenced sample consisted of CD8+ T cells sorted from blood. This chain uses TRBV28 with TRBJ1-1; TRBD1 matches at 7 bases. The CDR3 region is CASRPTGEVPKAFF. DNA of the CDR3: TGTGCCAGCAGACCCACAGGGGAAGTTCCTAAAGCTTTCTTT.